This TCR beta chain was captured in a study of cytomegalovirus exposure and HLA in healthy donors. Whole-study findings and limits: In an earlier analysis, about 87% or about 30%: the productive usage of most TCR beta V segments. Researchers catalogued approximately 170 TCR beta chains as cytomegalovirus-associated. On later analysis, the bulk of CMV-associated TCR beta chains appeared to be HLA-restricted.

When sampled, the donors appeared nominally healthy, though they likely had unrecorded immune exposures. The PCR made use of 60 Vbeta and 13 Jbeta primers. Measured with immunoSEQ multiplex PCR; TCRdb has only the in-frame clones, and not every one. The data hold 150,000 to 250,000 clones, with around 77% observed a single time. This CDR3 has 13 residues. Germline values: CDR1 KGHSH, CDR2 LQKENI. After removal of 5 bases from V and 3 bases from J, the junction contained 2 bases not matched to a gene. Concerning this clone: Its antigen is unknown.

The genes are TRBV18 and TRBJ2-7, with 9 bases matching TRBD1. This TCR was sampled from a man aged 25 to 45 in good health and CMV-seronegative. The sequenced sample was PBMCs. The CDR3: CASSKGQGYEQYF. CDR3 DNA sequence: TGTGCCAGCTCAAAGGGACAGGGCTACGAGCAGTACTTC.